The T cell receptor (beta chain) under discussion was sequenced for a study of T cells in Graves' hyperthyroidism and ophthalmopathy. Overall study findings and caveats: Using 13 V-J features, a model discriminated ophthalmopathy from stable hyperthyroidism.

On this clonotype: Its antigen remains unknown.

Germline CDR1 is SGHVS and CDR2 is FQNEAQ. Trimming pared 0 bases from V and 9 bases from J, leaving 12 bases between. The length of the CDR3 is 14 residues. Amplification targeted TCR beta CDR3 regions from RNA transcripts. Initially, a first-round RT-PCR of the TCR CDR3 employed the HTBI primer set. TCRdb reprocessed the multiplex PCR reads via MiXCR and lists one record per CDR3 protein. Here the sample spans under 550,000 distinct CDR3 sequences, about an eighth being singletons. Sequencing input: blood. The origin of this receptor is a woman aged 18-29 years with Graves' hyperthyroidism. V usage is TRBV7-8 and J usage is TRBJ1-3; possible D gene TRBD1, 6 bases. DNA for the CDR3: TGTGCCAGCAGCTTAGCGGGGTGGGGGGCCACCATATATTTT. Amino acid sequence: CASSLAGWGATIYF.